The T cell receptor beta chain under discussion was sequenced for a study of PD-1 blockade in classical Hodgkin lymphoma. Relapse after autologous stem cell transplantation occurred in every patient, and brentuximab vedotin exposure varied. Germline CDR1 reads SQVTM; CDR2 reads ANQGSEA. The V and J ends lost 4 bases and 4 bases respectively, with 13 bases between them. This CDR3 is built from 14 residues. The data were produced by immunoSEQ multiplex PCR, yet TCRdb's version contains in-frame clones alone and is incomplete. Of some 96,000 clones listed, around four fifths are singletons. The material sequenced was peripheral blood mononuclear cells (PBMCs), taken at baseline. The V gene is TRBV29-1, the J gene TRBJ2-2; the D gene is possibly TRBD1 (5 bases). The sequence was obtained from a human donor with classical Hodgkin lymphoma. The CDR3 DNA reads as TGCAGCGTTGCCTGGGGCTCTATCACCGGGGAGCTGTTTTTT. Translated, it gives CSVAWGSITGELFF.